Detailed here is one T cell receptor (beta chain). Its target antigen remains unknown. The CDR3 spans 12 residues, from the cysteine through the phenylalanine. No DNA appears here. The CDR1 and CDR2 encoded by the germline V gene (reference sequence) are DFQATT and SNEGSKA. This sample is drawn from a study of monozygotic twins with inflammatory bowel disease (dated by TCRdb to about 2019). With regard to the full study: A total of approximately 30 monozygotic twin pairs were included in the full study, comprising nine German pairs (four IBD-concordant, five IBD-discordant) and 19 IBD-discordant Danish pairs. Each individual had, on average, about 151 000 unique TCRalpha sequences and 181 000 unique TCRbeta sequences available for analysis. Within discordant pairs, disease-associated traits were sought mainly by comparing IBD patients with their genetically identical healthy co-twins. General conclusions and limits of the study: Because patients were on differing immunosuppressive treatments, the repertoires may have picked up extra background noise and inter-individual variability. The results gave no support for a single strong signal or clonotype linked to IBD. Distinction between different T cell subtypes could not be achieved in the analysis. Compared with healthy twins, IBD patients shared fewer clonotypes with other individuals, and the difference was most pronounced in patients with signs of disease activity. Measured by the inverse Simpson index, TCRbeta repertoire diversity was lower in IBD patients than in their healthy co-twins. Concordant and discordant twins showed no difference in repertoire similarity, possibly because of limited statistical power.

The library relied on 5' RACE. Each TCR library was prepared from about 3.5 ug of total RNA. For each sample, cDNA was synthesized in eight separate reactions using SMARTScribe reverse transcriptase. During cDNA synthesis, template switching introduced unique molecular identifiers that contained a 6-nucleotide sample barcode. Amplification of TCRalpha and TCRbeta cDNA involved two nested PCRs of around 16 and 10 cycles, and each PCR was followed by bead purification. Before amplification, the cDNA was both treated with uracil DNA-glycosylase and purified with the QIAquick PCR purification kit. The second PCR added Illumina TruSeq-compatible adapters along with sample-specific barcodes. TapeStation and Qubit were used to check library quality and concentration, and around 5 ng of each library went into the pool. Sequencing of the pooled libraries was done on an Illumina HiSeq2500 single-index Rapid Run using custom sequencing primers and 2 x 100 bp reads. From the authors' description of their analysis: UMI-based consensus assembly with MiGEC version 1.2.6 was used to correct PCR and sequencing errors. MiXCR version 2.1.1 was used for V(D)J alignment, clonotype assembly and CDR3 extraction. Normalisation of gene usage, clonotype sharing and MAIT/NKT TCR abundance was achieved by analysing the top 1000, 10 000 and 20 000 clonotypes per sample. Diversity was computed as the inverse Simpson index with the vegan R package after downsampling to 27 000 UMIs. Paired Mann-Whitney U tests on discordant twin pairs were used, with Benjamini-Hochberg multiple-testing correction. TCRdb reprocessed the public reads and reports one entry per CDR3 protein sequence, without DNA. For this entry, the V and J calls and clone size follow TCRdb and not the study's own pipeline. This specimen's table enumerates around 450,000 distinct CDR3 sequences. The top ten constitute roughly 2.3% of the sample.

From each donor, an approximately 2.3 ml peripheral blood sample was collected into PAXgene tubes and kept at -80 degrees C. Without any T cell sorting, total RNA was extracted from whole blood using the PAXgene blood miRNA kit on an automated QIAcube. Peripheral blood from monozygotic twin pairs, either concordant or discordant for inflammatory bowel disease, underwent deep TCRalpha and TCRbeta repertoire profiling that used unique molecular barcoding. For every twin pair, smoking habits were documented, and each individual was categorised as a current, former or never smoker. This TCR was recovered from a human donor with ulcerative colitis or Crohn's disease, or a healthy co-twin of an affected twin (not recorded which). Sequenced sample: blood. This sequence uses TRBV20-1 and TRBJ1-2. For the CDR3, the sequence is CSAKEVIYGYTF.